This TCR beta chain was sequenced for a study of T cell repertoires in cytomegalovirus infection. Study-level background: TCR beta signatures that were public indicated CMV infection and matching HLA type.

For this clonotype: What it binds is not known.

TCRdb reprocessed the reads with MiXCR, giving one entry per CDR3 protein. The table lists about 920,000 distinct CDR3 sequences, approximately 30% of them singletons. The sequence came from a human donor in good health (CMV status not recorded). Some clones in this sample may be carry-over from other donors' samples. Material: cultured CD8+ T cells from PBMCs, obtained from culture after CMV antigen stimulation.

This CDR3 reads CASSRPEGYPPDEQYF. The CDR3, as DNA: TGTGCCAGCAGCCGCCCTGAAGGCTATCCCCCCGACGAGCAGTACTTC. The chain employs TRBV3-1 and TRBJ2-7; D is unclear. The V gene lost 4 bases and the J gene lost 5 bases, with 21 bases spanning the gap. Germline V CDR1 and CDR2: LGHDT, YNNKEL (reference sequence). CDR3 length: 16 amino acids.